The clone carrying this TCR beta chain was counted only a few times. As yet, its antigen is unknown. This CDR3 is also generated by other DNA sequences in the sample. The CDR3 runs 13 residues. The V end was cut by 5 bases, the J end by 1 base, with 8 bases between. Germline values: CDR1 SEHNR, CDR2 FQNEAQ (reference sequence). A CD45RA-negative memory subset and a CD45RA+ naive subset were separated from the CD4+ cells. The record originates from a study of shared clonotypes between healthy human individuals. Study-wide results and caveats: Non-shared clonotypes had lower generation probabilities than clonotypes shared by all four sorted-subset donors. Clonotype sharing across a few donors was observed for approximately 5% of naive CD4 clonotypes.

At a deep level, the assay was run. Sequencing used immunoSEQ multiplex PCR; TCRdb keeps in-frame clones, though not all of them. Here the sample spans a few million clones, approximately 93% being singletons. This chain joins TRBV7-9 and TRBJ1-1, with D maybe TRBD1 (5 bases). The clonotype was recovered from a man younger than 35 in good health. Some clones in this sample may be carry-over from other donors' samples. Source material: naive CD4+ T cells from PBMCs. Subset defined: CD45RA+ positively selected. The CDR3: CASSLGANTEAFF. In DNA, the CDR3 is TGTGCCAGCAGCCTTGGGGCGAACACTGAAGCTTTCTTT.